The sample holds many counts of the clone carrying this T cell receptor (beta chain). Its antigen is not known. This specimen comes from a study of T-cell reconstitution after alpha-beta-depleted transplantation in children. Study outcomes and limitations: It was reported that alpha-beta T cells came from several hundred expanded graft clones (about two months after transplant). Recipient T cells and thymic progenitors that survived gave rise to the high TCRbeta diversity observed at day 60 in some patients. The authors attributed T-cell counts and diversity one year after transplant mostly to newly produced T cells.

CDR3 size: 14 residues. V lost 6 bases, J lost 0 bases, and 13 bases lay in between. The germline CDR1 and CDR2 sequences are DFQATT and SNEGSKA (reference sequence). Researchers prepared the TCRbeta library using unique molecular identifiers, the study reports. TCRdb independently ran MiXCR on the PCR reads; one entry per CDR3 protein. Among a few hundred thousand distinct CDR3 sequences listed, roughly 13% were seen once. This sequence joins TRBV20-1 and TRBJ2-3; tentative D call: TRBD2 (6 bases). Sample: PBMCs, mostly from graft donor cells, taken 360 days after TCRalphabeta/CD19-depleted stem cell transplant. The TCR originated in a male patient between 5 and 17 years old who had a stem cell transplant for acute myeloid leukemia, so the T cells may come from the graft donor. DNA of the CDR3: TGCAGTGCCAGGGCTAGCGTCAGCACAGATACGCAGTATTTT. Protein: CSARASVSTDTQYF.